The 27 T cell receptor beta chains below were found in one sample sequenced in a study of blood T cell repertoires in COVID-19. Assay used: immunoSEQ multiplex PCR; TCRdb lists only in-frame clones, some missing. The sample consists of some 110,000 clones, about 82% of them appearing once. Material: peripheral blood. These receptors originate from a man aged 80 or over with COVID-19, enrolled during active disease.

The rearrangement uses TRBV9 and TRBJ1-1; 7 bases map to TRBD1. Looked up from germline, CDR1 is SGDLS and CDR2 is YYNGEE. The CDR3 contains 16 residues. V trimming: 3 bases; J trimming: 0 bases; junction bases outside the gene matches: 8. In DNA, the CDR3 is TGTGCCAGCAGCGGAAGGGACAGTGCCATGAACACTGAAGCTTTCTTT. The encoded protein is CASSGRDSAMNTEAFF.

Only a few counts were recorded for this clone. V gene TRBV7-3 combines with J gene TRBJ2-1, with D possibly matching TRBD2 (5 bases). The CDR3 has 15 residues. Germline-derived CDR1 and CDR2 are SGHTA and FQGTGA. Trimming removed 5 bases from V and 2 bases from J, with 13 bases in between. For the CDR3, the DNA is TGTGCCAGCAGCGCTAATGGGAGAGCCTACAATGAGCAGTTCTTC. Translated, it gives CASSANGRAYNEQFF. Based on the CDR3 plus reference TRBV7-3 and TRBJ2-1, the full variable domain is GAGVSQTPSNKVTEKGKYVELRCDPISGHTALYWYRQSLGQGPEFLIYFQGTGAADDSGLPNDRFFAVRPEGSVSTLKIQRTERGDSAVYLCASSANGRAYNEQFFGPGTRLTVL.

The table lists this clone with a count of one. The genes are TRBV3-1 (or the pseudogene TRBV3-2) and TRBJ1-6; 11 positions match TRBD1. The CDR3 has 15 amino acids. V trimming: 2 bases; J trimming: 9 bases; junction bases outside the gene matches: 3. The V gene's germline CDR1 is LGHDT and CDR2 YNNKEL (reference sequence). CDR3 nucleotide sequence: TGTGCCAGCAGCCAATCTGGGACAGGGGGTTCACCCCTCCACTTT. This encodes CASSQSGTGGSPLHF.

This sequence joins TRBV24-1 and TRBJ2-7, with 9 bases matching TRBD1. Germline assignment: CDR1 KGHDR and CDR2 SFDVKD. V trimming: 4 bases; J trimming: 6 bases; junction bases outside the gene matches: 9. This CDR3 region has 15 residues. CDR3 nucleotide sequence: TGTGCCACCAGTGACCCGGGACAGGGTTCCGTCGAGCAGTACTTC. Residues: CATSDPGQGSVEQYF.

The rearrangement uses TRBV18 and TRBJ1-1; D is uncertain. The CDR3 consists of 13 residues. The V end lost 5 bases, the J end lost 4 bases, and 11 bases lay between the germline ends. The germline gives CDR1 KGHSH, CDR2 LQKENI. In nucleotides, the CDR3 is TGTGCCAGCTCAGCTGGGAGGGCCACTGAAGCTTTCTTT. This sequence encodes CASSAGRATEAFF.

This clone appeared once. The rearrangement links TRBV5-6 to TRBJ2-7; D perhaps matches TRBD2 (6 bases). Germline V gives CDR1 SGHDT, CDR2 YYEEEE. V lost 4 bases to trimming and J lost 10 bases, with 15 bases between them. The CDR3 totals 12 residues. This CDR3 is CASSMKEGRQYF. The CDR3 DNA reads as TGTGCCAGCAGCATGAAGGAGGGTCGACAGTACTTC. The whole variable domain, remainder taken from reference TRBV5-6 and TRBJ2-7, is DAGVTQSPTHLIKTRGQQVTLRCSPKSGHDTVSWYQQALGQGPQFIFQYYEEEERQRGNFPDRFSGHQFPNYSSELNVNALLLGDSALYLCASSMKEGRQYFGPGTRLTVT.

V usage is TRBV11-3 and J usage is TRBJ2-2; 14 bases align to TRBD2. V lost 3 bases and J lost 5; bases outside the gene matches: 2. This CDR3 has 16 amino acids. Germline loops: CDR1 SGHNT, CDR2 YENEEA. DNA of the CDR3: TGTGCCAGCAGCTTTCGGACTAGCGGGAGGACCGGGGAGCTGTTTTTT. Residues: CASSFRTSGRTGELFF. Full variable domain (rest looked up from reference TRBV11-3 and TRBJ2-2): EAGVVQSPRYKIIEKKQPVAFWCNPISGHNTLYWYLQNLGQGPELLIRYENEEAVDDSQLPKDRFSAERLKGVDSTLKIQPAELGDSAVYLCASSFRTSGRTGELFFGEGSRLTVL.

The rearrangement joins TRBV5-4 to TRBJ2-5; 7 nucleotides line up with TRBD1. V lost 4 bases to trimming and J lost 14 bases; unmatched junction nucleotides: 11. The CDR3 runs to 12 residues. Looked up from germline, CDR1 is SGHNT and CDR2 is YYREEE (reference sequence). In DNA, the CDR3 is TGTGCCAGCAGCCTCGACAGGGCGTCAGGTTACTTC. Its protein is CASSLDRASGYF.

The rearrangement links TRBV10-3 to TRBJ1-2; possibly TRBD1 for D (6 bases). V dropped 7 bases and J dropped 4 bases, with 16 bases sitting between them. The CDR3 is 14 residues long. CDR1 and CDR2 from the germline V gene are ENHRY and SYGVKD. CDR3 residues: CAIMGAGLGYGYTF. CDR3 DNA: TGTGCCATCATGGGGGCAGGGCTAGGCTATGGCTACACCTTC.

The V call is TRBV9, the J call TRBJ1-6; TRBD1 matches 10 bases. The CDR3 is 14 amino acids. Germline trimming cut 3 bases from V and 9 bases from J; bases unmatched to any gene: 3. CDR1 and CDR2 from the germline V gene are SGDLS and YYNGEE. The CDR3 DNA sequence: TGTGCCAGCAGCGCGGGACAGGGGTTTTCACCCCTCCACTTT. Amino acids: CASSAGQGFSPLHF.

This rearrangement joins TRBV29-1 to TRBJ2-5; 13 bases map to TRBD2. Germline V gene lookup returns CDR1 SQVTM and CDR2 ANQGSEA. V dropped 4 bases and J dropped 1; count of bases not matched to a gene: 3. This CDR3 contains 15 residues. CDR3 protein: CSVGGLAGTQETQYF. The CDR3 DNA sequence: TGCAGCGTTGGGGGACTAGCGGGAACCCAAGAGACCCAGTACTTC.

The rearrangement links TRBV2 to TRBJ1-4; 7 nucleotides agree with TRBD1. The germline CDR1 and CDR2 sequences are SNHLY and FYNNEI. This CDR3 contains 11 residues. The junction had 9 bases not matched to a gene; V was cut back by 7 bases and J by 16 bases. The CDR3 reads CASNKQGNPFF. CDR3 DNA: TGTGCCAGCAATAAACAGGGGAATCCGTTTTTT.

The CDR3 DNA sequence: TGTGCCAGCAGGGCGGGACTTGGGATATCCTACGAGCAGTACTTC. Translated: CASRAGLGISYEQYF. The V gene is TRBV13, the J gene TRBJ2-7; maybe TRBD2 (6 bases). The CDR3 spans 15 residues. The V end lost 6 bases, the J end lost 1 base, and 16 bases lay between the germline ends. CDR1 and CDR2 (germline): PRHDT, FYEKMQ (reference sequence).

The genes are TRBV28 and TRBJ1-1, with D unresolved. The CDR3 totals 12 residues. The germline V gene has CDR1 MDHEN and CDR2 SYDVKM. Trimming removed 7 bases at V and 5 bases at J, with 11 bases between. CDR3 nucleotide sequence: TGTGCCAGCAAAAGGGCGGGAACTGAAGCTTTCTTT. The encoded protein is CASKRAGTEAFF.

The chain links TRBV5-6 to TRBJ2-3; tentative D call: TRBD1 (5 bases). Germline-derived CDR1 and CDR2 are SGHDT and YYEEEE. V was cut by 1 base and J by 3 bases, with 21 bases left in between. This CDR3 region has 18 residues. This chain's CDR3 is CASSLLAGRSPATDTQYF. Here the CDR3 DNA reads TGTGCCAGCAGCTTGCTGGCAGGGCGGTCTCCGGCTACAGATACGCAGTATTTT.

V gene TRBV5-1 combines with J gene TRBJ1-5, with D possibly TRBD1 on 6 matching bases. The CDR3 loop spans 16 amino acids. Deletions cut 0 bases from V and 7 bases from J, with 17 bases between. Germline CDR1 SGHRS, CDR2 YFSETQ. Here the CDR3 DNA reads TGCGCCAGCAGCTTGGTTCGGGACAAATGTGAACAGCCCCAGCATTTT. Its translation is CASSLVRDKCEQPQHF.

The rearrangement links TRBV2 to TRBJ2-5; tentative D call: TRBD2 (5 bases). Germline V gene data show CDR1 as SNHLY and CDR2 as FYNNEI. The CDR3 totals 12 residues. The V end was cut by 5 bases, the J end by 5 bases, with 9 bases between. CDR3 sequence reads: CASSSGSETQYF. CDR3 coding DNA: TGTGCCAGCAGTAGCGGATCGGAGACCCAGTACTTC.

The CDR3 nucleotides are TGCGCCAGCAGCTTGGGACGGCGGTACACCGGGGAGCTGTTTTTT. Translating gives CASSLGRRYTGELFF. The V call is TRBV5-1, the J call TRBJ2-2; D uncertain. The CDR3 runs 15 residues. Germline V gene data show CDR1 as SGHRS and CDR2 as YFSETQ. V was pared by 0 bases and J by 3 bases, with 9 bases between.

The chain carries TRBV20-1 and TRBJ2-5; TRBD2 matches at 8 bases. J was trimmed by 5 bases and V by 3 bases; bases with no gene match: 26. The CDR3 is made up of 20 amino acids. Germline V CDR1 and CDR2: DFQATT, SNEGSKA (reference sequence). The CDR3 protein is CSASSFRVALTSAPRETQYF. The DNA for the CDR3 is TGCAGTGCTAGTTCTTTTCGTGTTGCTCTGACTAGCGCCCCCCGTGAGACCCAGTACTTC.

This chain joins TRBV7-8 and TRBJ2-2; D might be TRBD1 (5 bases). Between the trimmed V and J ends, which lost 1 base and 6 bases, there was a span of 9 bases. CDR1 and CDR2 (germline): SGHVS, FQNEAQ. The CDR3 is 14 amino acids. The CDR3 spells CASSLGGWSGELFF. CDR3 nucleotide sequence: TGTGCCAGCAGCTTAGGGGGCTGGTCCGGGGAGCTGTTTTTT.

Only a few counts were recorded for this clone. J is TRBJ1-4 and V is TRBV28; D perhaps matches TRBD1 (6 bases). CDR1 is MDHEN, CDR2 SYDVKM, per germline. The CDR3 has 16 residues. Trimming took off 5 bases at V and 5 bases at J, with 18 bases between the two ends. CDR3 sequence reads: CASSPRTASTNEKLFF. DNA of the CDR3: TGTGCCAGCAGTCCACGGACAGCCAGTACCAATGAAAAACTGTTTTTT. Supplemented by reference TRBV28 and TRBJ1-4, the full variable domain reads DVKVTQSSRYLVKRTGEKVFLECVQDMDHENMFWYRQDPGLGLRLIYFSYDVKMKEKGDIPEGYSVSREKKERFSLILESASTNQTSMYLCASSPRTASTNEKLFFGSGTQLSVL.

The chain has TRBV28 and TRBJ2-1; the match to TRBD2 covers 9 bases. Germline-derived CDR1 and CDR2 are MDHEN and SYDVKM. The CDR3 sequence is 14 residues long. V lost 6 bases, J lost 4 bases, and 4 bases stayed unmatched. The CDR3 loop is CASSQTSGYNEQFF. The CDR3 nucleotides read TGTGCCAGCAGCCAGACTAGCGGATACAATGAGCAGTTCTTC.

The chain has TRBV7-9 and TRBJ2-7, with unresolved D. The CDR3 contains 14 residues. Trimming stripped 5 bases from V and 5 bases from J, with 16 bases between. Germline CDR1 reads SEHNR; CDR2 reads FQNEAQ (reference sequence). The CDR3 reads CASSPPGGIDEQYF. The CDR3 bases are TGTGCCAGCAGCCCTCCTGGCGGTATCGACGAGCAGTACTTC.

This clone came up a few times. The rearrangement joins TRBV5-1 to TRBJ1-3; the match to TRBD1 covers 9 bases. Trimming at V came to 3 bases and at J to 3 bases, leaving 1 base not matched to a gene. Germline CDR1 and CDR2: SGHRS and YFSETQ. This CDR3 is 14 amino acids long. Here the CDR3 reads CASSSGQGGNTIYF. CDR3 sequence (DNA): TGCGCCAGCAGCTCGGGACAGGGTGGAAACACCATATATTTT. The full variable domain, its missing parts supplied by reference TRBV5-1 and TRBJ1-3, is KAGVTQTPRYLIKTRGQQVTLSCSPISGHRSVSWYQQTPGQGLQFLFEYFSETQRNKGNFPGRFSGRQFSNSRSEMNVSTLELGDSALYLCASSSGQGGNTIYFGEGSWLTVV.

The chain combines TRBV2 with TRBJ1-5; TRBD1 might be the D (6 bases). Germline V gene lookup returns CDR1 SNHLY and CDR2 FYNNEI. CDR3 size: 14 residues. Trimming removed 4 bases at V and 7 bases at J, with 14 bases between. CDR3: CASSVGGAGQPQHF. In DNA, the CDR3 is TGTGCCAGCAGTGTAGGGGGGGCGGGACAGCCCCAGCATTTT.

The sample holds a few counts of this clone. The V gene is TRBV9, the J gene TRBJ1-4; 9 nucleotides align to TRBD1. This CDR3 comprises 15 residues. The V segment lost 4 bases and the J segment 5 bases; nucleotides outside the gene matches: 6. Germline loops: CDR1 SGDLS, CDR2 YYNGEE. CDR3 residues: CASSPTGTGNEKLFF. Here the CDR3 DNA reads TGTGCCAGCAGCCCCACCGGGACAGGGAATGAAAAACTGTTTTTT.

This clone was observed a single time. V gene TRBV27 combines with J gene TRBJ2-2; unclear D gene. The V end was cut by 3 bases, the J end by 7 bases, with 6 bases between. The CDR3 is 12 amino acids. Germline CDR1 and CDR2: MNHEY and SMNVEV (reference sequence). The CDR3 spells CASSLTGGELFF. The CDR3 DNA is TGTGCCAGCAGTTTGACTGGCGGGGAGCTGTTTTTT.